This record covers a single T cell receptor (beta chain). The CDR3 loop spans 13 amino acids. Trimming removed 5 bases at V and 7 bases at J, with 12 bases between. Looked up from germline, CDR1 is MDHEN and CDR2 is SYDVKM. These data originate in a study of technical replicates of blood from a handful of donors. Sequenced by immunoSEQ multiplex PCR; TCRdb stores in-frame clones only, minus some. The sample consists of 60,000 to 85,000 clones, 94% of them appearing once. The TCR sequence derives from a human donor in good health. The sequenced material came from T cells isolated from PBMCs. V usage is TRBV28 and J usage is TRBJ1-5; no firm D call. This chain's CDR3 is CASSIGRWQPQHF. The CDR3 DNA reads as TGTGCCAGCAGTATAGGGAGGTGGCAGCCCCAGCATTTT.